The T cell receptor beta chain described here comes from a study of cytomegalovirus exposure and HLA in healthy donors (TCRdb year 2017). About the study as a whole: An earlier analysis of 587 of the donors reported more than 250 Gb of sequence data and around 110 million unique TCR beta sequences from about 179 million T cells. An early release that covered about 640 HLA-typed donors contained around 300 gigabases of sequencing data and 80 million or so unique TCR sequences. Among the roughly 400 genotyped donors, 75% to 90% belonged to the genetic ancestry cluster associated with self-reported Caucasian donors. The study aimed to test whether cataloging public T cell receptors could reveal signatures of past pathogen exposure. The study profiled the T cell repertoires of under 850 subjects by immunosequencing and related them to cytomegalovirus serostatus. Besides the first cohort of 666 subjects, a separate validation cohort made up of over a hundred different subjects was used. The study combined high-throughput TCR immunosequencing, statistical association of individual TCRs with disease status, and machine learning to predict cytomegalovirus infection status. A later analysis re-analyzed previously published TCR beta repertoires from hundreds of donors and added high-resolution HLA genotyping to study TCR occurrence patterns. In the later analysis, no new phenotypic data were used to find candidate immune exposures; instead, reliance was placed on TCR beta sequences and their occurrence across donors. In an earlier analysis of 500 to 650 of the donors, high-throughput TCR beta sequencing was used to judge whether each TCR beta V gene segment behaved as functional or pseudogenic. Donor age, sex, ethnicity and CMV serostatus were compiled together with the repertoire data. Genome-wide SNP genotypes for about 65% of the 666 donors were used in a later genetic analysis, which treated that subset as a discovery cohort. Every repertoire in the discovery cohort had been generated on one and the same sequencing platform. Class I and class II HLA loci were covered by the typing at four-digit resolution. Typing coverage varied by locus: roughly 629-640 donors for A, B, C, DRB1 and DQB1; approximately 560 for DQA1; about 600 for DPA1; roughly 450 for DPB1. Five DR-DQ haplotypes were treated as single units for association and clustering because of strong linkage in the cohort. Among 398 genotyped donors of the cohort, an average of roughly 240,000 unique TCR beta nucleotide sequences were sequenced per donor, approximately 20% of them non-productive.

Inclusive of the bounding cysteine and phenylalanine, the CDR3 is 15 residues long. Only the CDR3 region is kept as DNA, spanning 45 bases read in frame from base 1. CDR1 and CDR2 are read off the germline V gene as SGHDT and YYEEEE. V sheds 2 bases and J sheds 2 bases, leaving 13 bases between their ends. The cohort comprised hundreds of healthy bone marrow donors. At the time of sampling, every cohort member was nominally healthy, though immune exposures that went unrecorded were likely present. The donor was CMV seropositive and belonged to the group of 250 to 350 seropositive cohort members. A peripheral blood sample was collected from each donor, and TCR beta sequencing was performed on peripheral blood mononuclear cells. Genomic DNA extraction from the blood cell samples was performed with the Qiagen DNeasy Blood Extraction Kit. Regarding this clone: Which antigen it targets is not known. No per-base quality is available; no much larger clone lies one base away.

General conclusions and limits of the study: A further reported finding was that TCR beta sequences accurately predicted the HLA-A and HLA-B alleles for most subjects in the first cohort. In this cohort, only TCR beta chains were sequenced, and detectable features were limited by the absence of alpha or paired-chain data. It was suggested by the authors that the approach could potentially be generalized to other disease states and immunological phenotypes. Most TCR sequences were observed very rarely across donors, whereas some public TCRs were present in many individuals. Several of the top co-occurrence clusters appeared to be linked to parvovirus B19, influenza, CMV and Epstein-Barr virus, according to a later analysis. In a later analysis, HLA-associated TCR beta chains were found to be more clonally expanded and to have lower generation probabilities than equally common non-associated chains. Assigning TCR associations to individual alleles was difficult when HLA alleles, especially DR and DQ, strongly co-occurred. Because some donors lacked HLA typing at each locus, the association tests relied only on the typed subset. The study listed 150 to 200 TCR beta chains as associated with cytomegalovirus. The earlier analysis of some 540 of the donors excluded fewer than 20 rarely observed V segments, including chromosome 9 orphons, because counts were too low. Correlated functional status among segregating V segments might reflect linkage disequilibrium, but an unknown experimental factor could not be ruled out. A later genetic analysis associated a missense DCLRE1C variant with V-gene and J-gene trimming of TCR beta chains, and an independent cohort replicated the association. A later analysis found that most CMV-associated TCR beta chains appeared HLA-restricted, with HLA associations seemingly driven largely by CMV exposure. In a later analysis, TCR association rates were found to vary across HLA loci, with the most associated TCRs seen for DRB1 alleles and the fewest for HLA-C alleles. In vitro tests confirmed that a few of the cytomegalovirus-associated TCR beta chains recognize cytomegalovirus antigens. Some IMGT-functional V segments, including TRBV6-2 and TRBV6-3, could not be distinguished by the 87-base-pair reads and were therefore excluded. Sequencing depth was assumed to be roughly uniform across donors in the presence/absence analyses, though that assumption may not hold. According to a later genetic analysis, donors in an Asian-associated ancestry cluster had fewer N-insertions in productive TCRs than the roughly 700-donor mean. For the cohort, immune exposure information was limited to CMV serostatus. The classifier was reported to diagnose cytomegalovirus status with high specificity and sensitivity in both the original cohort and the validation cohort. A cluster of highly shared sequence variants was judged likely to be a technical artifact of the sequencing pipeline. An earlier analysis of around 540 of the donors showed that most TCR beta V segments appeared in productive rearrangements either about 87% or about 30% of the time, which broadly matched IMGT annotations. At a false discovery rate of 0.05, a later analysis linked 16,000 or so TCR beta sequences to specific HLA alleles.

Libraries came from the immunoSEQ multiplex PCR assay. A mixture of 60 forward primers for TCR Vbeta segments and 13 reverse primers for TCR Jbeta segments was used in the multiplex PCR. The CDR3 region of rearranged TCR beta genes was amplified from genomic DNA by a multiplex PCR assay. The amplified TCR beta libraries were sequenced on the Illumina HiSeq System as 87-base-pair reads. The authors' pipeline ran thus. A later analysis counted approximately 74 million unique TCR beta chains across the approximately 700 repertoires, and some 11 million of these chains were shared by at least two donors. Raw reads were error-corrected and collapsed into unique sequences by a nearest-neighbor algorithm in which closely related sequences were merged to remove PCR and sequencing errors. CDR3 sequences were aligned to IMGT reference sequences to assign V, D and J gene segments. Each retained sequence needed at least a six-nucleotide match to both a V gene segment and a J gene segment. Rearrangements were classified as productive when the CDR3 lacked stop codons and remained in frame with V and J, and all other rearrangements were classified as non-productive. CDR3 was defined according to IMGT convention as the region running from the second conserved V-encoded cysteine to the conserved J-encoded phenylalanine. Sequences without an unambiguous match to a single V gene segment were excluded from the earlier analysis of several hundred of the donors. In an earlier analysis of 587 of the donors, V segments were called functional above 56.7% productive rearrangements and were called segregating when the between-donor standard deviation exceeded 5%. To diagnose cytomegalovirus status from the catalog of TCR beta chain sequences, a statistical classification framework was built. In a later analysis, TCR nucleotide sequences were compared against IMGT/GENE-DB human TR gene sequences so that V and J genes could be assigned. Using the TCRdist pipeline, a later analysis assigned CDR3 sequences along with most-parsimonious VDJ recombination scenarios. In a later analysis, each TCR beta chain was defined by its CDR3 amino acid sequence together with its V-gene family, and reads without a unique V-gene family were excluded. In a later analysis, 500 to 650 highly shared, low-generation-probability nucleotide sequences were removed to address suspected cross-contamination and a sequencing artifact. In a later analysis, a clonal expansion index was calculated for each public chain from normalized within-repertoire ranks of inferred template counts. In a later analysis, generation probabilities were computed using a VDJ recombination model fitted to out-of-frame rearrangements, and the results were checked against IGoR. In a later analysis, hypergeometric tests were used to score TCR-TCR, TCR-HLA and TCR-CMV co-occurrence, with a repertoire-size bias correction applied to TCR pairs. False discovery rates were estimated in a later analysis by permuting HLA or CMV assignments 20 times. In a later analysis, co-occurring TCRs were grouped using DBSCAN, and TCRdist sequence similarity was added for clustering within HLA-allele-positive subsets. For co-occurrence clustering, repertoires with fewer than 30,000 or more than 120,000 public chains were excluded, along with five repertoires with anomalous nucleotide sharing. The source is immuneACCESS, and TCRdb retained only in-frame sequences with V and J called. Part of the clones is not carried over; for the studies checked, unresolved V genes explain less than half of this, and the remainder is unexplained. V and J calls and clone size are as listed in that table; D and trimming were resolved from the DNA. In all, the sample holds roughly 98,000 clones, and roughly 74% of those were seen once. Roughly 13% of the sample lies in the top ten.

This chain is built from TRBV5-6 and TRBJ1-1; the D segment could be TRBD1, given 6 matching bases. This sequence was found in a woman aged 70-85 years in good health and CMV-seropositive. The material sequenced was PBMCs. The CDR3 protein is CASSFDRRENTEAFF. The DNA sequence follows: TGTGCCAGCAGCTTTGACAGGAGAGAAAACACTGAAGCTTTCTTT.